This T cell receptor (beta chain) was identified during a study of T cells in Graves' hyperthyroidism and ophthalmopathy. CDR1 SGHRS and CDR2 YFSETQ come from the germline V gene. The CDR3 extends over 13 amino acids. Trimming pared 0 bases from V and 8 bases from J, leaving 11 bases between. Using RNA transcripts as the source, TCR beta CDR3 regions were amplified. TCR CDR3 underwent first-round RT-PCR with the HTBI primer set. Each CDR3 protein gets one entry after TCRdb re-called the multiplex PCR reads with MiXCR. The sample holds about 720,000 distinct CDR3 sequences, under 20% seen once. This clonotype came up a few times.

Sequencing was done on a sample of blood. The chain carries TRBV5-1 and TRBJ1-2; the D gene is possibly TRBD1 (5 bases). This receptor was obtained from a woman aged 45-59 years with Graves' hyperthyroidism that later progressed to Graves' ophthalmopathy. DNA for the CDR3: TGCGCCAGCAGCTTGGCGGGGGTTATCGGCTACACCTTC. This translates into CASSLAGVIGYTF.